This T cell receptor (beta chain) originates from a study of identifying expanded T cells in peripheral blood. Sequencing was performed with immunoSEQ multiplex PCR; in TCRdb, only in-frame clones are kept and a portion is missing. The table records some 65,000 clones, under 85% of them present only once. Sequencing was done on a sample of blood. The receptor's source is a person aged 18 to 69 in good health.

The DNA for the CDR3 is TGTGCCAGCAGCCAGACCGGGGCGGGACCGCGATACAATGAGCAGTTCTTC. It specifies CASSQTGAGPRYNEQFF. This chain uses TRBV7-2 with TRBJ2-1; perhaps TRBD2 as D (6 bases). With 5 bases removed from V and 4 bases from J, the gap between germline ends came to 21 bases. CDR1 and CDR2 (germline): SGHTA, FQGNSA. The CDR3 has 17 residues.